Below, 27 T cell receptor beta chains from the same sample are listed, as sequenced in a study of blood T cell repertoires in COVID-19. This table comes from immunoSEQ multiplex PCR, and its TCRdb copy is limited to in-frame clones, with some not included. The table shows 300,000 or so clones, with about nine tenths occurring only once. The sample comprised peripheral blood. These receptors originate from a woman aged 25 to 45 who had recovered from COVID-19.

The V and J genes are TRBV7-2 and TRBJ2-5, with 8 bases lining up with TRBD1. Trimming cost V 6 bases and J 9 bases; bases outside gene matches: 9. The CDR3 runs to 13 residues. Germline loops: CDR1 SGHTA, CDR2 FQGNSA. The CDR3 DNA reads as TGTGCCAGCAGAGGACAGGGCGGTGGGGCCCAGTACTTC. This sequence encodes CASRGQGGGAQYF.

This rearrangement joins TRBV5-1 to TRBJ2-7; 9 bases are shared with TRBD1. V trimming: 0 bases; J trimming: 7 bases; junction bases outside the gene matches: 11. The CDR3 extends over 16 amino acids. Germline loops: CDR1 SGHRS, CDR2 YFSETQ. This CDR3 reads CASSLGAGQGIGEQYF. CDR3 DNA sequence: TGCGCCAGCAGCTTGGGAGCCGGACAGGGGATCGGTGAGCAGTACTTC.

The V call is TRBV19, the J call TRBJ1-1; D is possibly TRBD1 (6 bases). The CDR3 runs to 14 residues. Trimming pared 7 bases from V and 4 bases from J, leaving 16 bases between. CDR1 LNHDA and CDR2 SQIVND come from the germline V gene (reference sequence). CDR3 in DNA: TGTGCCAGTAAACCAGACGCAGGGGCCACTGAAGCTTTCTTT. Protein: CASKPDAGATEAFF.

The chain has TRBV19 and TRBJ2-2, with 7 nucleotides matching TRBD2. The CDR3 covers 16 residues. Germline trimming cut 1 base from V and 4 bases from J; bases unmatched to any gene: 6. Germline lookup yields CDR1 LNHDA and CDR2 SQIVND (reference sequence). Here the CDR3 reads CASSIAGGGITGELFF. CDR3 DNA: TGTGCCAGTAGTATAGCCGGCGGGGGTATCACCGGGGAGCTGTTTTTT.

The CDR3 is CAIRLDIANYGYTF. As DNA, the CDR3 is TGTGCCATCAGGTTGGACATAGCTAACTATGGCTACACCTTC. The chain combines TRBV10-3 with TRBJ1-2; possible D gene TRBD1, 5 bases. The CDR3 has 14 amino acids. Germline CDR1 reads ENHRY; CDR2 reads SYGVKD. The ends were cut back, 6 bases at V and 0 bases at J, with 11 bases in the middle.

This clone has more than one count but fewer than ten. Here the CDR3 DNA reads TGTGCCTGGAGTGAGGGGGCAGGTCCCTACGAGCAGTACTTC. It encodes CAWSEGAGPYEQYF. The rearrangement uses TRBV30 and TRBJ2-7; TRBD1 aligns across 7 bases. CDR3 length equals 14 residues. V trimming: 1 base; J trimming: 2 bases; junction bases outside the gene matches: 5. CDR1 and CDR2 from the germline V gene are GTSNPN and SVGIG (reference sequence).

This clone was picked up one time. This chain connects TRBV19 to TRBJ2-3; TRBD1 is a possible D gene (6 bases). The V gene lost 6 bases and the J gene lost 4 bases, with 8 bases spanning the gap. The CDR3 is 12 amino acids. CDR1 LNHDA and CDR2 SQIVND come from the germline V gene (reference sequence). CDR3 in DNA: TGTGCCAGTAGAAAGGGGGCAGATACGCAGTATTTT. Amino acids: CASRKGADTQYF.

The V gene is TRBV11-2, the J gene TRBJ2-3; D is ambiguous. Germline V gives CDR1 SGHAT, CDR2 FQNNGV. CDR3 size: 17 residues. The V end was cut by 1 base, the J end by 2 bases, with 16 bases between. CDR3 region: CASSLARFTAFTDTQYF. The CDR3 nucleotides are TGTGCCAGCAGCTTAGCTCGGTTCACCGCATTCACAGATACGCAGTATTTT.

V is TRBV11-2 and J is TRBJ2-2; no clear D gene. V dropped 1 base and J dropped 3 bases, with 6 bases sitting between them. CDR3 size: 14 residues. CDR1 SGHAT and CDR2 FQNNGV come from the germline V gene. The CDR3 is CASSLVGYTGELFF. The CDR3 DNA reads TGTGCCAGCAGCTTAGTCGGGTACACCGGGGAGCTGTTTTTT.

The chain is built from TRBV5-6 and TRBJ1-1; 9 nucleotides match TRBD1. The V gene end was trimmed by 2 bases and the J gene end by 1 base; junction bases not matched to a gene: 6. This CDR3 region has 16 residues. Germline CDR1 reads SGHDT; CDR2 reads YYEEEE. The CDR3 region is CASSFGQGWWNTEAFF. In nucleotides, the CDR3 is TGTGCCAGCAGCTTCGGACAGGGGTGGTGGAACACTGAAGCTTTCTTT.

The J gene is TRBJ2-1, the V gene TRBV27; 8 positions agree with TRBD2. This CDR3 comprises 16 residues. The V and J ends lost 5 bases and 2 bases, in that order; junction bases with no gene match: 8. The V gene's germline CDR1 is MNHEY and CDR2 SMNVEV (reference sequence). CDR3 protein: CASSLLSGVPYNEQFF. DNA of the CDR3: TGTGCCAGCAGTCTACTTAGCGGGGTGCCCTACAATGAGCAGTTCTTC.

There are a few counts of this clone. The chain couples TRBV3-1 (or the pseudogene TRBV3-2) to TRBJ2-6, with D unresolved. The CDR3 has 14 residues. The germline V and J ends were trimmed by 4 bases and 4 bases, with 8 bases remaining between them. Germline-derived CDR1 and CDR2 are LGHDT and YNNKEL (reference sequence). The DNA for the CDR3 is TGTGCCAGCAGCCGGAGAGGAGGGGCCAACGTCCTGACTTTC. Its translation is CASSRRGGANVLTF.

The chain joins TRBV4-1 to TRBJ1-1, with D hard to call. V lost 1 base and J 4 bases, leaving 7 bases between the germline ends. The CDR3 totals 13 residues. CDR1 is MGHRA and CDR2 is YSYEKL in the germline V gene. The CDR3 nucleotides read TGCGCCAGCAGCCAAGTTGTACTCACTGAAGCTTTCTTT. It codes for CASSQVVLTEAFF.

The chain recombines TRBV19 with TRBJ2-5; D perhaps matches TRBD1 (6 bases). The CDR3 extends over 13 amino acids. The germline gives CDR1 LNHDA, CDR2 SQIVND (reference sequence). The V gene lost 4 bases and the J gene lost 4 bases, with 10 bases spanning the gap. In DNA form, the CDR3 reads TGTGCCAGTAGTACTATGGGGGCAGAGACCCAGTACTTC. Its protein is CASSTMGAETQYF.

This clone was recorded once. The chain couples TRBV12-3 or TRBV12-4 to TRBJ1-1, with TRBD1 matching over 7 bases. Germline trimming cut 6 bases from V and 4 bases from J; bases unmatched to any gene: 2. The CDR3 loop spans 12 amino acids. The CDR3, as DNA: TGTGCCAGCAGGTACAGGGGCACTGAAGCTTTCTTT. Translated: CASRYRGTEAFF.

The rearrangement uses TRBV2 and TRBJ2-5, with 7 bases aligning to TRBD1. The germline V gene has CDR1 SNHLY and CDR2 FYNNEI. This CDR3 is built from 14 residues. Trimming at V came to 2 bases and at J to 5 bases, leaving 5 bases not matched to a gene. This chain's CDR3 is CASSERTGKETQYF. The CDR3 region has the DNA TGTGCCAGCAGTGAACGGACAGGCAAGGAGACCCAGTACTTC. Full variable domain (missing parts from reference TRBV2 and TRBJ2-5): EPEVTQTPSHQVTQMGQEVILRCVPISNHLYFYWYRQILGQKVEFLVSFYNNEISEKSEIFDDQFSVERPDGSNFTLKIRSTKLEDSAMYFCASSERTGKETQYFGPGTRLLVL.

The J gene is TRBJ2-2, the V gene TRBV6-2 or TRBV6-3; D remains ambiguous. The CDR3 runs 14 residues. The V gene lost 6 bases and the J gene lost 3 bases, with 11 bases spanning the gap. CDR1 and CDR2 from the germline V gene are MNHEY and SVGEGT. The CDR3 here is CASSTGFYTGELFF. The CDR3 DNA follows: TGTGCCAGCAGCACCGGGTTTTACACCGGGGAGCTGTTTTTT.

The CDR3 is CASSRGQDGYTF. The CDR3 region has the DNA TGCGCCAGCAGCCGTGGACAGGATGGCTACACCTTC. The chain links TRBV5-1 to TRBJ1-2, with 7 bases aligning to TRBD1. The germline V gene encodes CDR1 SGHRS and CDR2 YFSETQ. CDR3 length: 12 residues. V shed 4 bases, J shed 6 bases, and the junction held 3 bases outside the gene matches.

The rearrangement uses TRBV9 and TRBJ2-4, with D perhaps matching TRBD2 (7 bases). The germline V gene encodes CDR1 SGDLS and CDR2 YYNGEE. Trimming took off 0 bases at V and 6 bases at J, with 16 bases between the two ends. There are 16 residues in the CDR3. This chain's CDR3 is CASSVAPGGLGNIQYF. The CDR3 DNA follows: TGTGCCAGCAGCGTAGCTCCGGGGGGCCTGGGAAACATTCAGTACTTC.

The rearrangement links TRBV7-2 to TRBJ2-3; D is uncertain. V was cut by 3 bases and J by 7 bases, with 8 bases left in between. Germline loops: CDR1 SGHTA, CDR2 FQGNSA. CDR3 length: 12 amino acids. CDR3 in amino acids: CASSLEWNTQYF. CDR3 bases: TGTGCCAGCAGCTTGGAGTGGAATACGCAGTATTTT.

V gene TRBV4-2 combines with J gene TRBJ1-1; D gene uncertain. Germline CDR1 and CDR2: LGHNA and YNFKEQ. The CDR3 extends over 14 amino acids. Trimming took off 0 bases at V and 4 bases at J, with 9 bases between the two ends. CDR3 DNA: TGTGCCAGCAGCCAAGATCAAGCGCTCACTGAAGCTTTCTTT. This sequence encodes CASSQDQALTEAFF.

This rearrangement joins TRBV6-6 to TRBJ1-1; D not resolved. Germline V gene data show CDR1 as MNHNY and CDR2 as SVGAGI (reference sequence). CDR3 size: 14 residues. V gave up 2 bases and J gave up 1 base, with 8 bases separating them. Here the CDR3 reads CASSYSTANTEAFF. The CDR3 nucleotides read TGTGCCAGCAGTTACAGTACAGCGAACACTGAAGCTTTCTTT.

The chain combines TRBV2 with TRBJ2-7, with D tentatively TRBD2 (6 bases). This CDR3 is built from 14 residues. Germline V gives CDR1 SNHLY, CDR2 FYNNEI. V dropped 11 bases and J dropped 0 bases, with 17 bases sitting between them. The CDR3 region is CASYGGSGSYEQYF. Written as DNA, the CDR3 is TGTGCCTCCTACGGGGGTTCGGGCTCCTACGAGCAGTACTTC.

The rearrangement links TRBV28 to TRBJ2-7; 8 nucleotides match TRBD1. Trimming removed 1 base from V and 9 bases from J; junction bases left unmatched: 11. The CDR3 totals 15 residues. Germline values: CDR1 MDHEN, CDR2 SYDVKM. The CDR3 region is CASSLLGQGAQVQYF. The CDR3 DNA reads TGTGCCAGCAGTTTATTAGGGCAGGGGGCGCAGGTGCAGTACTTC.

In the case of this clone: A junction boundary mismatches the germline segment, possibly from a read error. The genes are TRBV3-1 (or the pseudogene TRBV3-2) and TRBJ1-2; D gene ambiguous. The CDR3 has 15 amino acids. CDR1 and CDR2 from the germline V gene are LGHDT and YNNKEL (reference sequence). CDR3 bases: TGTGCCAGCAGCCAGGGCGGACCGGGGAGCTATCGCTACACCTTC. Protein: CASSQGGPGSYRYTF.

The chain links TRBV2 to TRBJ1-6; 7 bases line up with TRBD1. Germline CDR1 and CDR2: SNHLY and FYNNEI. CDR3 length: 14 residues. With 8 bases clipped from V and 10 bases from J, the junction kept 11 bases outside the gene matches. The CDR3 DNA reads as TGTGCCAGCGCTACCGAAACAGGGGAATCACCCCTCCACTTT. It encodes CASATETGESPLHF.

This clone was seen only once. The V gene is TRBV7-2, the J gene TRBJ1-1; no clear D gene. The germline V gene has CDR1 SGHTA and CDR2 FQGNSA. This CDR3 has 15 residues. The V end was cut by 1 base, the J end by 4 bases, with 13 bases between. In DNA form, the CDR3 reads TGTGCCAGCAGCTTAGGCATATGGGGAGTCACTGAAGCTTTCTTT. Its protein product is CASSLGIWGVTEAFF.